Listed below are T cell receptor beta chains from one sample, sequenced in a study of T-cell memory formation after mild COVID-19. TCRdb called the 5' RACE reads again in MiXCR, with one record for every CDR3 protein. The sample yields roughly 100,000 distinct CDR3 sequences, roughly an eighth seen once. The specimen sequenced was PBMCs or a T cell subset sorted from them (not recorded which). Receptors were obtained from an adult woman who had mild COVID-19 (a few samples of this study predate the infection). Cell type and time point are not known. Each CDR3 is given with its conserved first and last residue. D genes are given only for firm matches. The size of a clone is reported for some rows only, either as once, few or many, or as a class for expanded clones.

J gene: TRBJ2-7; clone size: NA; D gene: NA; V gene: TRBV6-2/TRBV6-3; CDR3 DNA: TGTGCCAGCAGCCTAGTGGAGGGTTACGGCGAGCAGTACTTC; CDR3 protein: CASSLVEGYGEQYF
J gene: TRBJ2-3; clone size: NA; D gene: TRBD2; V gene: TRBV5-1; CDR3 DNA: TGCGCCAGCAGCTTCCTTAGCGGGGGCGCCGGGGATACGCAGTATTTT; CDR3 protein: CASSFLSGGAGDTQYF
J gene: TRBJ2-2; clone size: NA; D gene: NA; V gene: TRBV24-1; CDR3 DNA: TGTGCCACCAGCACATACAGGGCCGGGAACACCGGGGAGCTGTTTTTT; CDR3 protein: CATSTYRAGNTGELFF
J gene: TRBJ2-7; clone size: NA; D gene: TRBD2; V gene: TRBV4-2; CDR3 DNA: TGTGACAGCAGCTTGACCGGGACTAGTGGCTACGAGCAGTACTTC; CDR3 protein: CDSSLTGTSGYEQYF
J gene: TRBJ2-7; clone size: many; D gene: NA; V gene: TRBV9; CDR3 DNA: TGTGCCAGCGGGCCGACCTCCTACGAGCAGTACTTC; CDR3 protein: CASGPTSYEQYF
J gene: TRBJ2-2; clone size: few; D gene: NA; V gene: TRBV12-3/TRBV12-4; CDR3 DNA: TGTGCCAGCAGTAGCCAGGATACCGGGGAGCTGTTTTTT; CDR3 protein: CASSSQDTGELFF
J gene: TRBJ2-3; clone size: NA; D gene: NA; V gene: TRBV20-1; CDR3 DNA: TGCAGTGCTAGCGGGGACCGCACAGATACGCAGTATTTT; CDR3 protein: CSASGDRTDTQYF
J gene: TRBJ2-1; clone size: NA; D gene: TRBD2; V gene: TRBV18; CDR3 DNA: TGTGCCGCGGGCGGGGGAGGCCACGCTAATGAGCAGTTCTTC; CDR3 protein: CAAGGGGHANEQFF
J gene: TRBJ2-2; clone size: many; D gene: NA; V gene: TRBV7-6; CDR3 DNA: TGTGCCAGCAGCCCTCTTGCCGGGGAGCTGTTTTTT; CDR3 protein: CASSPLAGELFF
J gene: TRBJ2-1; clone size: NA; D gene: NA; V gene: TRBV5-1; CDR3 DNA: TGCGCCAGCAGCTTGTGGGTTCTGTACAATGAGCAGTTCTTC; CDR3 protein: CASSLWVLYNEQFF
J gene: TRBJ1-2; clone size: few; D gene: NA; V gene: TRBV11-2; CDR3 DNA: TGTGCCAGCAGTTCACCTGCGGGGTACCTAGTAGACTATGGCTACACCTTC; CDR3 protein: CASSSPAGYLVDYGYTF
J gene: TRBJ2-1; clone size: few; D gene: TRBD2; V gene: TRBV4-3; CDR3 DNA: TGCGCCAGCAGCCAAGATCCCGGCGGGAGGGCGCACAATGAGCAGTTCTTC; CDR3 protein: CASSQDPGGRAHNEQFF
J gene: TRBJ2-2; clone size: few; D gene: TRBD2; V gene: TRBV12-3/TRBV12-4; CDR3 DNA: TGTGCCAGCAGGACTAGCGAGAACACCGGGGAGCTGTTTTTT; CDR3 protein: CASRTSENTGELFF
J gene: TRBJ2-7; clone size: NA; D gene: NA; V gene: TRBV27; CDR3 DNA: TGTGCCAGCAGTTTAACGGGACCCCCTCGCTACGAGCAGTACTTC; CDR3 protein: CASSLTGPPRYEQYF
J gene: TRBJ1-2; clone size: NA; D gene: NA; V gene: TRBV7-6; CDR3 DNA: TGTGCCAGCAGCTTAGCCTCTGAGGGGGTTCGGGATGGCTACACCTTC; CDR3 protein: CASSLASEGVRDGYTF
J gene: TRBJ2-3; clone size: NA; D gene: TRBD2; V gene: TRBV24-1; CDR3 DNA: TGTGCCACCAGTGACGGGGGGGGACTAGCGGTGTCTAGGGACACGCAGTATTTT; CDR3 protein: CATSDGGGLAVSRDTQYF
J gene: TRBJ1-2; clone size: few; D gene: NA; V gene: TRBV7-9; CDR3 DNA: TGTGCCAGCAGCCCACCTTGGGGTGGTGATGGCTACACCTTC; CDR3 protein: CASSPPWGGDGYTF
J gene: TRBJ2-7; clone size: few; D gene: NA; V gene: TRBV15; CDR3 DNA: TGTGCCACGACGGCCGGAGCAGGGGACTCCTACGAGCAGTACTTC; CDR3 protein: CATTAGAGDSYEQYF
J gene: TRBJ1-3; clone size: few; D gene: NA; V gene: TRBV12-3/TRBV12-4; CDR3 DNA: TGTGCCAGCAGTTTAACCCCCGCTGCCAACTCTGGAAACACCATATATTTT; CDR3 protein: CASSLTPAANSGNTIYF
J gene: TRBJ2-7; clone size: few; D gene: NA; V gene: TRBV12-3/TRBV12-4; CDR3 DNA: TGTGCCAGCAGTTCCCCCCCCTACGAGCAGTACTTC; CDR3 protein: CASSSPPYEQYF
J gene: TRBJ2-3; clone size: many; D gene: NA; V gene: TRBV11-2; CDR3 DNA: TGTGCCAGCAGCTTAGGGGACCGATACACAGATACGCAGTATTTT; CDR3 protein: CASSLGDRYTDTQYF
J gene: TRBJ2-7; clone size: few; D gene: NA; V gene: TRBV6-5; CDR3 DNA: TGTGCCAGCAGTTCACCGGGACAAACCTACGAGCAGTACTTC; CDR3 protein: CASSSPGQTYEQYF
J gene: TRBJ1-2; clone size: NA; D gene: NA; V gene: TRBV4-1; CDR3 DNA: TGCGCCAGCAGCCAAGCGGAGGGAGACTACTATGGCTACACCTTC; CDR3 protein: CASSQAEGDYYGYTF
J gene: TRBJ2-7; clone size: NA; D gene: NA; V gene: TRBV5-1; CDR3 DNA: TGCGCCAGCAGCTTGGGTGGGGATGGAGCCTACGAGCAGTACTTC; CDR3 protein: CASSLGGDGAYEQYF
J gene: TRBJ2-3; clone size: many; D gene: TRBD2; V gene: TRBV7-3; CDR3 DNA: TGTGCCAGCAGCCAGGGACTAGCGTACGCAGATACGCAGTATTTT; CDR3 protein: CASSQGLAYADTQYF
J gene: TRBJ2-1; clone size: many; D gene: TRBD1; V gene: TRBV7-9; CDR3 DNA: TGTGCCAGCAGCCCCGACAGGGGTAGCTCCTACAATGAGCAGTTCTTC; CDR3 protein: CASSPDRGSSYNEQFF
J gene: TRBJ2-5; clone size: medium-sized; D gene: NA; V gene: TRBV7-2; CDR3 DNA: TGTGCCAGCAGCTTACCCCACCACAGACAAGAGACCCAGTACTTC; CDR3 protein: CASSLPHHRQETQYF
J gene: TRBJ1-1; clone size: few; D gene: NA; V gene: TRBV6-1; CDR3 DNA: TGTGCCAGCAGTCCTTCCGGAGCTTTCTTT; CDR3 protein: CASSPSGAFF
J gene: TRBJ2-4; clone size: few; D gene: TRBD1; V gene: TRBV7-9; CDR3 DNA: TGTGCCAGCAGCTCGAACCTGGGACAGGCGGATGGGTCCAAAAACATTCAGTACTTC; CDR3 protein: CASSSNLGQADGSKNIQYF
J gene: TRBJ1-2; clone size: NA; D gene: NA; V gene: TRBV3-1; CDR3 DNA: TGTGCCAGCAGCCCAGAGGGATGGCGATTCTATGGCTACACCTTC; CDR3 protein: CASSPEGWRFYGYTF
J gene: TRBJ2-2; clone size: NA; D gene: TRBD2; V gene: TRBV24-1; CDR3 DNA: TGTGCCACCAGTGATCCTCTAGCGGGAGTAGATACCGGGGAGCTGTTTTTT; CDR3 protein: CATSDPLAGVDTGELFF
J gene: TRBJ1-5; clone size: NA; D gene: NA; V gene: TRBV25-1; CDR3 DNA: TGTGCCAGCAGTTCCGGGGGAGGTCAGCCCCAGCATTTT; CDR3 protein: CASSSGGGQPQHF
J gene: TRBJ2-2; clone size: NA; D gene: NA; V gene: TRBV7-6; CDR3 DNA: TGTGCCAGCAGCCCTACATGGGGGATGAACACCGGGGAGCTGTTTTTT; CDR3 protein: CASSPTWGMNTGELFF
J gene: TRBJ2-2; clone size: NA; D gene: NA; V gene: TRBV21-1; CDR3 DNA: TGTGCCAGCAGCAATGCTAACACCGGGGAGCTGTTTTTT; CDR3 protein: CASSNANTGELFF
J gene: TRBJ1-2; clone size: NA; D gene: TRBD1; V gene: TRBV20-1; CDR3 DNA: TGCAGTGCTGGGGACAGGGGGAACTATGGCTACACCTTC; CDR3 protein: CSAGDRGNYGYTF
J gene: TRBJ2-3; clone size: NA; D gene: NA; V gene: TRBV6-5; CDR3 DNA: TGTGCCAGCAACCAAGGGGCCGTTGGCACAGATACGCAGTATTTT; CDR3 protein: CASNQGAVGTDTQYF
J gene: TRBJ2-7; clone size: few; D gene: TRBD1; V gene: TRBV29-1; CDR3 DNA: TGCAGCGCGTCGGGACAGGGGGCTTACGAGCAGTACTTC; CDR3 protein: CSASGQGAYEQYF
J gene: TRBJ2-6; clone size: NA; D gene: NA; V gene: TRBV20-1; CDR3 DNA: TGCAGTGCTTGGGACCCTCTCAGGGCCAACGTCCTGACTTTC; CDR3 protein: CSAWDPLRANVLTF
J gene: TRBJ2-7; clone size: few; D gene: NA; V gene: TRBV19; CDR3 DNA: TGTGCCAGTAGTATAGTAGCAGGGTCCTCCTACGAGCAGTACTTC; CDR3 protein: CASSIVAGSSYEQYF
J gene: TRBJ2-7; clone size: NA; D gene: NA; V gene: TRBV5-5; CDR3 DNA: TGTGCCAGCAGCTTGGAGGCGGCCCACTACGAGCAGTACTTC; CDR3 protein: CASSLEAAHYEQYF
J gene: TRBJ2-7; clone size: few; D gene: NA; V gene: TRBV6-2/TRBV6-3; CDR3 DNA: TGTGCCAGCAGTCCATCCAAGGGAGAGGCCTACGAGCAGTACTTC; CDR3 protein: CASSPSKGEAYEQYF
J gene: TRBJ2-2; clone size: NA; D gene: NA; V gene: TRBV19; CDR3 DNA: TGTGCCAGTAGTCCATCAGTTATAAGGGCCACCGGGGAGCTGTTTTTT; CDR3 protein: CASSPSVIRATGELFF